This T cell receptor beta chain was recorded in a study of brain T cells in children with intractable seizures. Whole-study results and caveats: Only CDR3 sequence similarity suggested viral specificity, without known HCMV serostatus. Absence of clones before surgery may stem from lower sequencing depth.

Worth noting for this clone: Antigen unknown.

Method: immunoSEQ multiplex PCR; TCRdb's copy keeps in-frame clones and lacks some. Of hundreds of thousands of clones listed, roughly 93% are singletons. Time point in this sample: blood from clinic visit 5 months post-surgery; TSC patient then seizure free. Surgery cases with the highest brain T cell transcript signatures were chosen for sequencing. At least one anti-epileptic drug was given before surgery. This CDR3 comprises 20 residues. From germline, CDR1 is SNHLY and CDR2 FYNNEI. The trim removed 4 bases at V and 7 bases at J, leaving 24 bases unmatched. The material sequenced was peripheral blood, taken roughly 5 months after surgery. The clonotype comes from a boy in the first two years of life with tuberous sclerosis and intractable seizures. This chain uses TRBV2 with TRBJ2-1, with 8 bases that match TRBD2. The CDR3 region has the DNA TGTGCCAGCAGTGGGGGGGTTACGGCGGGAGGAAGCCCCTTGAGGAATGAGCAGTTCTTC. This codes for CASSGGVTAGGSPLRNEQFF.